This passage covers 24 T cell receptor beta chains from one sample sequenced in a study of blood T cell repertoires in COVID-19. Method: immunoSEQ multiplex PCR; TCRdb's copy keeps in-frame clones and lacks some. The repertoire includes some 320,000 clones, roughly nine tenths of them detected once, and around 2.6% sits in the top ten. The sample consisted of PBMCs or T cells enriched from blood (not recorded which). The receptors derive from a man in his 60s who had recovered from COVID-19.

The chain combines TRBV27 with TRBJ2-1; 13 bases line up with TRBD2. J was trimmed by 7 bases and V by 2 bases; bases with no gene match: 5. CDR1 and CDR2 (germline): MNHEY, SMNVEV (reference sequence). The CDR3 is made up of 16 amino acids. CDR3 sequence: CASSLTGTSGTNEQFF. CDR3 DNA sequence: TGTGCCAGCAGTTTAACAGGGACTAGCGGGACAAATGAGCAGTTCTTC.

The chain employs TRBV19 and TRBJ1-1; 8 bases line up with TRBD1. The ends lost 3 bases at V and 0 bases at J; junction bases unmatched: 9. The CDR3 spans 17 residues. Germline V CDR1 and CDR2: LNHDA, SQIVND (reference sequence). In DNA, the CDR3 is TGTGCCAGTAGTATTAGGGCAGGGGGCCCAATGAACACTGAAGCTTTCTTT. Translating it yields CASSIRAGGPMNTEAFF.

J is TRBJ2-1 and V is TRBV5-1; 7 bases are a match to TRBD2. This CDR3 region has 18 residues. Germline-derived CDR1 and CDR2 are SGHRS and YFSETQ. Trimming cost V 5 bases and J 5 bases; bases outside gene matches: 19. CDR3 loop: CASSPTGLISGTDNEQFF. The CDR3 DNA is TGCGCCAGCAGTCCAACAGGCTTGATAAGCGGGACCGACAATGAGCAGTTCTTC.

This clone was counted once. This sequence joins TRBV5-1 and TRBJ2-3, with 7 bases that match TRBD2. Germline CDR1 is SGHRS and CDR2 is YFSETQ. The CDR3 covers 14 residues. The trim removed 4 bases at V and 5 bases at J, leaving 7 bases unmatched. CDR3 DNA: TGCGCCAGCAGCACGTGGAGCGGGATAGATACGCAGTATTTT. Amino acids: CASSTWSGIDTQYF.

This chain joins TRBV7-3 and TRBJ2-3; D gene unclear. The CDR3 covers 13 residues. The V gene's germline CDR1 is SGHTA and CDR2 FQGTGA. The V and J ends lost 5 bases and 1 base respectively, with 7 bases between them. The CDR3: CASSEAGTDTQYF. The DNA for the CDR3 is TGTGCCAGCAGCGAGGCGGGCACAGATACGCAGTATTTT.

Comment on this clone: One end of the junction fails to match germline, which may point to a read error. The V call is TRBV4-3, the J call TRBJ1-5; perhaps TRBD1 as D (6 bases). The CDR3 runs to 18 residues. Germline-derived CDR1 and CDR2 are LGHNA and YSLEER. This CDR3 is CASSQAYKQGGGNQPQHF. In DNA form, the CDR3 reads TGCGCCAGCAGTCAAGCGTACAAACAGGGTGGAGGCAATCAGCCCCAGCATTTT.

This chain links TRBV5-5 with TRBJ1-5; D unclear. V lost 4 bases, J lost 2 bases, and 7 bases lay in between. The CDR3 totals 13 residues. The germline CDR1 and CDR2 sequences are SGHKS and YYEKEE (reference sequence). The CDR3: CASSGRGNQPQHF. CDR3 nucleotide sequence: TGTGCCAGCAGCGGGAGGGGCAATCAGCCCCAGCATTTT.

The V call is TRBV18, the J call TRBJ2-7; D possibly corresponds to TRBD1 (5 bases). Germline V gene lookup returns CDR1 KGHSH and CDR2 LQKENI. The CDR3 is made up of 14 amino acids. The ends were cut back, 2 bases at V and 6 bases at J, with 14 bases in the middle. The CDR3 sequence: CASSPGATVGEQYF. CDR3 DNA sequence: TGTGCCAGCTCACCAGGGGCTACGGTCGGCGAGCAGTACTTC.

This chain connects TRBV6-2 or TRBV6-3 to TRBJ2-7; possible D gene TRBD2, 5 bases. This CDR3 is 15 amino acids long. Germline values: CDR1 MNHEY, CDR2 SVGEGT. V gave up 3 bases and J gave up 2 bases, with 14 bases separating them. The CDR3 sequence: CASSYFGVRTYEQYF. Written as DNA, the CDR3 is TGTGCCAGCAGTTATTTCGGGGTGCGTACCTACGAGCAGTACTTC.

This sequence joins TRBV11-3 and TRBJ2-4; 13 bases fit TRBD2. Germline loops: CDR1 SGHNT, CDR2 YENEEA. Losses at the gene ends were 2 bases for V and 6 bases for J; bases not matched to a gene: 4. This CDR3 has 16 amino acids. The CDR3 bases are TGTGCCAGCAGCTTAAGACTAGCGGGAGGTGGAAACATTCAGTACTTC. Amino acids: CASSLRLAGGGNIQYF.

The rearrangement uses TRBV10-3 and TRBJ1-6; the match to TRBD1 covers 7 bases. This CDR3 spans 14 amino acids. V lost 2 bases, J lost 7 bases, and 2 bases stayed unmatched. Germline V CDR1 and CDR2: ENHRY, SYGVKD. The CDR3 protein is CAISEDRENSPLHF. The CDR3 coding sequence is TGTGCCATCAGTGAGGACAGGGAGAATTCACCCCTCCACTTT.

The J gene is TRBJ2-7, the V gene TRBV5-4, with TRBD2 as a possible D gene (7 bases). Trimming shortened V by 0 bases and J by 2 bases, and 18 bases separated the two germline ends. Germline assignment: CDR1 SGHNT and CDR2 YYREEE (reference sequence). CDR3 size: 17 residues. CDR3 region: CASSLGFGGGSAYEQYF. Here the CDR3 DNA reads TGTGCCAGCAGCTTGGGCTTTGGGGGCGGGAGTGCCTACGAGCAGTACTTC. Based on the CDR3 plus reference TRBV5-4 and TRBJ2-7, the full variable domain is ETGVTQSPTHLIKTRGQQVTLRCSSQSGHNTVSWYQQALGQGPQFIFQYYREEENGRGNFPPRFSGLQFPNYSSELNVNALELDDSALYLCASSLGFGGGSAYEQYFGPGTRLTVT.

The chain has TRBV7-6 and TRBJ2-1; TRBD2 matches 7 bases. Per germline, CDR1 SGHVS and CDR2 FNYEAQ. The CDR3 extends over 12 amino acids. V lost 0 bases and J lost 10; bases outside the gene matches: 0. CDR3 protein: CASSLASGEQFF. The CDR3, as DNA: TGTGCCAGCAGCTTAGCTAGCGGGGAGCAGTTCTTC.

The chain couples TRBV30 to TRBJ2-7; 12 nucleotides match TRBD2. This CDR3 region has 15 residues. Per germline, CDR1 GTSNPN and CDR2 SVGIG (reference sequence). The trim removed 3 bases at V and 1 base at J, leaving 4 bases unmatched. The CDR3 DNA is TGTGCCTGGAGGGATCTAGCGGGAGGGTCCTACGAGCAGTACTTC. Translated, it gives CAWRDLAGGSYEQYF.

The chain has TRBV27 and TRBJ1-6; 9 bases fit TRBD1. With 2 bases clipped from V and 7 bases from J, the junction kept 6 bases outside the gene matches. Germline-derived CDR1 and CDR2 are MNHEY and SMNVEV (reference sequence). The CDR3 is 16 amino acids. The CDR3 loop is CASSLGTGRLNSPLHF. For the CDR3, the DNA is TGTGCCAGCAGTTTAGGGACAGGGAGGTTGAATTCACCCCTCCACTTT.

The genes are TRBV10-3 and TRBJ2-1, with 9 bases that match TRBD2. The CDR3 length is 14 residues. Germline assignment: CDR1 ENHRY and CDR2 SYGVKD. Unmatched junction bases numbered 6, after V lost 4 bases and J lost 8 bases. CDR3 region: CAISASSGTYEQFF. CDR3 DNA sequence: TGTGCCATCAGTGCGTCTAGCGGGACGTATGAGCAGTTCTTC.

The chain links TRBV2 to TRBJ1-1; D remains ambiguous. Germline loops: CDR1 SNHLY, CDR2 FYNNEI. V was shortened by 5 bases and J by 0 bases, with 7 bases between the two germline ends. CDR3 length: 13 residues. The CDR3 bases are TGTGCCAGCAGTCGTAGCATGAACACTGAAGCTTTCTTT. This sequence encodes CASSRSMNTEAFF. Variable domain in full (rest from reference TRBV2 and TRBJ1-1): EPEVTQTPSHQVTQMGQEVILRCVPISNHLYFYWYRQILGQKVEFLVSFYNNEISEKSEIFDDQFSVERPDGSNFTLKIRSTKLEDSAMYFCASSRSMNTEAFFGQGTRLTVV.

V usage is TRBV6-5 and J usage is TRBJ1-2; tentatively, D is TRBD1 (6 bases). V lost 0 bases and J lost 8, with 19 bases in between. The germline V gene encodes CDR1 MNHEY and CDR2 SVGAGI. The CDR3 contains 16 residues. CDR3 in amino acids: CASSYSNSGRGSGYTF. The CDR3 DNA follows: TGTGCCAGCAGTTACTCAAATTCCGGCAGGGGTAGCGGCTACACCTTC.

In its sample, this clone was seen once. The chain is built from TRBV7-9 and TRBJ1-2; 7 nucleotides match TRBD1. The CDR3 loop spans 19 amino acids. Germline V lookup: CDR1 SEHNR, CDR2 FQNEAQ (reference sequence). The V segment lost 3 bases and the J segment 4 bases; nucleotides outside the gene matches: 20. The CDR3 reads CASSFGTAVKIKPLYGYTF. The CDR3 DNA sequence: TGTGCCAGCAGCTTTGGGACAGCGGTAAAGATCAAACCTCTCTATGGCTACACCTTC.

V is TRBV2 and J is TRBJ2-3; 9 bases are shared with TRBD1. The germline CDR1 and CDR2 sequences are SNHLY and FYNNEI. The CDR3 runs to 17 residues. V trimming: 0 bases; J trimming: 2 bases; junction bases outside the gene matches: 6. The chain's CDR3 is CASSEAGYRGHTDTQYF. CDR3 in DNA: TGTGCCAGCAGTGAAGCGGGGTACAGGGGGCACACAGATACGCAGTATTTT.

The rearrangement uses TRBV19 and TRBJ2-2; D gene uncertain. The CDR3 totals 16 residues. Germline loops: CDR1 LNHDA, CDR2 SQIVND (reference sequence). V lost 7 bases and J 3 bases, leaving 18 bases between the germline ends. CDR3 in amino acids: CASKPPARRYTGELFF. The DNA of the CDR3 is TGTGCCAGTAAACCCCCGGCTAGAAGGTACACCGGGGAGCTGTTTTTT.

The CDR3 region has the DNA TGTGCCAGCGGAATTTTCAACGCCGGGACAAACTATGGCTACACCTTC. It translates to CASGIFNAGTNYGYTF. The genes are TRBV25-1 and TRBJ1-2; maybe TRBD1 (6 bases). V lost 8 bases and J 2 bases, leaving 21 bases between the germline ends. The CDR3 runs to 16 residues. CDR1 and CDR2 from the germline V gene are MGHDK and SYGVNS.

This clone was counted once. The V gene is TRBV2, the J gene TRBJ1-4; D possibly corresponds to TRBD1 (6 bases). Deletions cut 4 bases from V and 0 bases from J, with 15 bases between. The length of the CDR3 is 17 residues. The germline V gene has CDR1 SNHLY and CDR2 FYNNEI. The CDR3 coding sequence is TGTGCCAGCAGTGTGGGGACAACGGCCCCAACTAATGAAAAACTGTTTTTT. This gives the protein CASSVGTTAPTNEKLFF.

CDR3 protein: CASSSTGGRDYEQYF. The CDR3 DNA reads TGTGCCAGCAGCTCAACAGGGGGTAGGGACTACGAGCAGTACTTC. V gene TRBV7-9 combines with J gene TRBJ2-7; TRBD1 agrees at 8 bases. The V gene end was trimmed by 4 bases and the J gene end by 3 bases; junction bases not matched to a gene: 8. The germline CDR1 and CDR2 sequences are SEHNR and FQNEAQ (reference sequence). The CDR3 is 15 amino acids.